The clone carrying this T cell receptor (beta chain) has just a few counts. Its antigen is currently unknown. The record originates from a study of cytomegalovirus exposure and HLA in healthy donors. Clones were sequenced by immunoSEQ multiplex PCR, and TCRdb holds only the in-frame ones, with some missing. The table shows over 90,000 clones, with about 94% occurring only once. Study results and limitations: Subsequent analysis found a tendency for first-cohort TCR clusters to co-occur within the 120 or so validation repertoires.

Trimming removed 4 bases from V and 6 bases from J; junction bases left unmatched: 17. Germline V lookup: CDR1 SGHRS, CDR2 YFSETQ. This CDR3 contains 18 residues. The receptor's source is a woman younger than 35 in good health and CMV-seronegative. Sequenced material: PBMCs. The chain employs TRBV5-1 and TRBJ1-4; 8 bases are a match to TRBD1. The CDR3 here is CASSADRVRVVGDEKLFF. Here the CDR3 DNA reads TGCGCCAGCAGCGCGGACAGGGTAAGGGTAGTAGGAGATGAAAAACTGTTTTTT.